What follows is one T cell receptor (beta chain) and its context. Assay used: immunoSEQ multiplex PCR; TCRdb lists only in-frame clones, some missing. Of over 200,000 clones in the sample, more than 75% were seen once. Trimming removed 5 bases at V and 1 base at J, with 14 bases between. The germline V gene has CDR1 SGHVS and CDR2 FQNEAQ. The CDR3 is made up of 15 amino acids. This record belongs to a study of blood T cell repertoires in COVID-19. The specimen sequenced was peripheral blood. The J gene is TRBJ2-5, the V gene TRBV7-8, with D maybe TRBD2 (6 bases). The origin of this receptor is a man in his forties or fifties with COVID-19, enrolled during active disease. CDR3 protein: CASSPRRASQETQYF. The CDR3 region has the DNA TGTGCCAGCAGCCCCCGGAGGGCTTCCCAAGAGACCCAGTACTTC.